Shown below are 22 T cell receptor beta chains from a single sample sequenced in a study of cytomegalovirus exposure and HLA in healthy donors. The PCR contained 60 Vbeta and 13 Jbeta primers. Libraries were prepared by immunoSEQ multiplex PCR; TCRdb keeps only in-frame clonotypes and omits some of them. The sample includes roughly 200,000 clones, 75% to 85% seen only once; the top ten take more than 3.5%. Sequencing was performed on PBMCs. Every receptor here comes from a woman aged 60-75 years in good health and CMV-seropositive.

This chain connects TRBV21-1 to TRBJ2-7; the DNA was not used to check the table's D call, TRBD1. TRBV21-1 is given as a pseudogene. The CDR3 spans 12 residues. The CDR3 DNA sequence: TGTGCCAGCAGCACAGAAACCTACGAGCAGTACTTC. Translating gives CASSTETYEQYF.

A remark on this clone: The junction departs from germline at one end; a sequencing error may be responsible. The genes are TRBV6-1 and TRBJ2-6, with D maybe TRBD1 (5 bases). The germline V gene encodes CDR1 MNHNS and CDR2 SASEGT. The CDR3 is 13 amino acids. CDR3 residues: CASTNSGANGLTF. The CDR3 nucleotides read TGTGCCAGCACGAACTCTGGGGCCAACGGCCTGACTTTC.

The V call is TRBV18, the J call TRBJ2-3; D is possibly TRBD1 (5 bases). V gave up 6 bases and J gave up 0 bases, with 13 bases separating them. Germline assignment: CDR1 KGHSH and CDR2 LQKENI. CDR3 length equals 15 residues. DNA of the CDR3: TGTGCCAGCTCGCTTCAGGGTCCCAGCACAGATACGCAGTATTTT. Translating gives CASSLQGPSTDTQYF.

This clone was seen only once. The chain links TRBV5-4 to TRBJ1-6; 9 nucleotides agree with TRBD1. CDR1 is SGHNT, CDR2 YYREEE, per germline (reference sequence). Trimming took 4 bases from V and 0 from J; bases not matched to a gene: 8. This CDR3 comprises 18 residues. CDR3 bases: TGTGCCAGCAGCCCCGGGACAGGGTCGAGCTCCTATAATTCACCCCTCCACTTT. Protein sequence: CASSPGTGSSSYNSPLHF.

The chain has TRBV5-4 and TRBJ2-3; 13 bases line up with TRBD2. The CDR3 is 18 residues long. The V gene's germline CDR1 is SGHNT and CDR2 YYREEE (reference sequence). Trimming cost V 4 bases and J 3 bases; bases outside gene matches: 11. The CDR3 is CASSVKLAGGPFTDTQYF. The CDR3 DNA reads TGTGCCAGCAGCGTAAAACTAGCGGGGGGGCCTTTTACAGATACGCAGTATTTT.

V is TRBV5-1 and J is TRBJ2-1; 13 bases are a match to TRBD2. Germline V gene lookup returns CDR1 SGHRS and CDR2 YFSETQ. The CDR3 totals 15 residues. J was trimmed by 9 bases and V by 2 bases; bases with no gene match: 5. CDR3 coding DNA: TGCGCCAGCAGCTTAACTAGCGGGGGGGCCATTGAGCAGTTCTTC. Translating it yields CASSLTSGGAIEQFF.

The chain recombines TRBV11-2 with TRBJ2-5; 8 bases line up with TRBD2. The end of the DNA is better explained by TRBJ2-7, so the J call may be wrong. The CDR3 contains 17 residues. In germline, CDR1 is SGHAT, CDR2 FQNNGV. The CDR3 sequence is CASSLEPPGGGTYEQYF. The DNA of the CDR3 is TGTGCCAGCAGCTTAGAGCCCCCGGGGGGGGGAACCTACGAGCAGTACTTC.

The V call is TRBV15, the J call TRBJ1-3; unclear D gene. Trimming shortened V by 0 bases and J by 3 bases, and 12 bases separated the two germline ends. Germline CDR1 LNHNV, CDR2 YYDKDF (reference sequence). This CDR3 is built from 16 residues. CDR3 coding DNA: TGTGCCACCAGCAGAGATTCCCCGCGCCTTGGAAACACCATATATTTT. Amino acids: CATSRDSPRLGNTIYF. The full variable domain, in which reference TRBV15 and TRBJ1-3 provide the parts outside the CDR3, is DAMVIQNPRYQVTQFGKPVTLSCSQTLNHNVMYWYQQKSSQAPKLLFHYYDKDFNNEADTPDNFQSRRPNTSFCFLDIRSPGLGDTAMYLCATSRDSPRLGNTIYFGEGSWLTVV.

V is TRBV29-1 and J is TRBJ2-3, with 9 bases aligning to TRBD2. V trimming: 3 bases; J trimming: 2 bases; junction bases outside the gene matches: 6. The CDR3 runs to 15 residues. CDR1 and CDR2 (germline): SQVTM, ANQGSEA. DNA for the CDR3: TGCAGCGTTGATGGGCTAGCGGGGAACACAGATACGCAGTATTTT. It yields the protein CSVDGLAGNTDTQYF.

CDR3 nucleotide sequence: TGCGCCAGCAGCCAAGTAGGACAGGGGGCATCTGAGCAGTTCTTC. This encodes CASSQVGQGASEQFF. J is TRBJ2-1 and V is TRBV4-1, with 11 bases fitting TRBD1. The CDR3 has 15 residues. V shed 1 base and J 9 bases; nucleotides not matched to a gene: 5. From germline, CDR1 is MGHRA and CDR2 YSYEKL.

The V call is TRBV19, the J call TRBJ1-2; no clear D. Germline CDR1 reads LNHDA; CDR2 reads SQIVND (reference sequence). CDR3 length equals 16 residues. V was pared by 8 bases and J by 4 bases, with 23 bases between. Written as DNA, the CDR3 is TGTGCCAGTGCCCCCCCAAGCGGCCATGGCGGCTATGGCTACACCTTC. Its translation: CASAPPSGHGGYGYTF.

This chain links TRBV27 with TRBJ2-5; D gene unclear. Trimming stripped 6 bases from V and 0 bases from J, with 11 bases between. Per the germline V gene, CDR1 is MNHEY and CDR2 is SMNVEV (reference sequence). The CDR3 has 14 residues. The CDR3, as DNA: TGTGCCAGCAGGGATAGGAGAGACCAAGAGACCCAGTACTTC. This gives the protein CASRDRRDQETQYF.

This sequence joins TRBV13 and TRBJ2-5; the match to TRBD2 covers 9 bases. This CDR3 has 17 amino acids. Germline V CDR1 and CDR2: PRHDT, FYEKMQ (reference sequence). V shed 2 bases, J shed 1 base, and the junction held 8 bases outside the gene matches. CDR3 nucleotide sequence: TGTGCCAGCAGCTTATCAGGGCTAGCGGGGCCCCAAGAGACCCAGTACTTC. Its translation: CASSLSGLAGPQETQYF.

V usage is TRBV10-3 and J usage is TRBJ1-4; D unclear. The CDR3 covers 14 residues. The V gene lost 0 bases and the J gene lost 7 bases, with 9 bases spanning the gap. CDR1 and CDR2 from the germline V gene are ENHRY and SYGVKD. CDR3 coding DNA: TGTGCCATCAGTGAGTCGGGTCTAGGTGAAAAACTGTTTTTT. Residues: CAISESGLGEKLFF.

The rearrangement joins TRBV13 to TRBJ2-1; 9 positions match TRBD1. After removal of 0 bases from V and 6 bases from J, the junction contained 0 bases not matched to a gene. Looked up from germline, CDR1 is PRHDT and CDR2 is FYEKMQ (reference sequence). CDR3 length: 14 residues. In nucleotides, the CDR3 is TGTGCCAGCAGCTTAGGGGACAGGGGCAATGAGCAGTTCTTC. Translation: CASSLGDRGNEQFF.

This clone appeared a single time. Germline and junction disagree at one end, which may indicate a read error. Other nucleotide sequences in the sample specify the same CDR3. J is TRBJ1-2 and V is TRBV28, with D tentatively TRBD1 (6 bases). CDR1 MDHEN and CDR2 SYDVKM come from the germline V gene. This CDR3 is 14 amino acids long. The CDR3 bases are TGTGCCAGCAGTTTACTGGACAGCTATTATGGCTACACCTTT. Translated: CASSLLDSYYGYTF.

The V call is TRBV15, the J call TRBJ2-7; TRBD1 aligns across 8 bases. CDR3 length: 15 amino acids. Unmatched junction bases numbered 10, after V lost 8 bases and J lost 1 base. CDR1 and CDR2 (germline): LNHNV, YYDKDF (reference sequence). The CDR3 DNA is TGTGCCACCCCGCCTATGACAGGGGTTTCCTACGAGCAGTACTTC. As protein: CATPPMTGVSYEQYF.

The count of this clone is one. Here the CDR3 reads CASSPRGRNEQFF. The CDR3 DNA reads as TGTGCCAGCAGCCCCAGGGGGCGCAATGAGCAGTTCTTC. The J gene is TRBJ2-1, the V gene TRBV6-5; 8 bases agree with TRBD1. CDR1 and CDR2 from the germline V gene are MNHEY and SVGAGI. J lost 6 bases, V lost 6 bases, and 4 bases had no gene match. The CDR3 spans 13 residues.

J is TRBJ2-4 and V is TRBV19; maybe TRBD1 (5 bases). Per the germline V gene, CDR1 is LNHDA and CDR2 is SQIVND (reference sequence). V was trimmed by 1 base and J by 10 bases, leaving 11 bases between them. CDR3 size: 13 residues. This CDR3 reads CASSIGQGSIQYF. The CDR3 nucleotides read TGTGCCAGTAGTATAGGTCAGGGTTCGATTCAGTACTTC.

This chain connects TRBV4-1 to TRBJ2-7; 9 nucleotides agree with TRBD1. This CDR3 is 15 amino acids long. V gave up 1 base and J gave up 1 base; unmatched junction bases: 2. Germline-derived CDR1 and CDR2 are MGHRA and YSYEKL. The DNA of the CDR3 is TGCGCCAGCAGCCAAGCGGGACAGGGATCCTACGAGCAGTACTTC. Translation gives CASSQAGQGSYEQYF.

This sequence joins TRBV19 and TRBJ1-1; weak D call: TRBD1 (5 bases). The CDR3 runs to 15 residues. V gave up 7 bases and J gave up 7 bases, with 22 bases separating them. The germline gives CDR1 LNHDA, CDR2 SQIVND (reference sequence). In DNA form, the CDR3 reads TGTGCCAGTACCGCCTGGGGGGGGGAGATCTTTGAAGCTTTCTTT. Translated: CASTAWGGEIFEAFF.

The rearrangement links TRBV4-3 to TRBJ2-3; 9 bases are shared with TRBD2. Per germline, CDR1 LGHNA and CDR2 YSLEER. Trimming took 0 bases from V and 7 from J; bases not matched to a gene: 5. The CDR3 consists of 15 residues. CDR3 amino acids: CASSQDGRGGYTQYF. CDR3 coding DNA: TGCGCCAGCAGCCAAGATGGGCGGGGGGGATATACGCAGTATTTT.